This T cell receptor beta chain appears in the sequencing data of a study of neurological immune-mediated disorders. Study-wide results and limits: Multiple sclerosis, the disease with the least TCR clonal expansion, fell below healthy controls, whereas HTLV-1-associated myelopathy showed the most.

This clonotype was counted at least ten times. Its antigen is unknown. Germline V CDR1 and CDR2: DFQATT, SNEGSKA (reference sequence). This CDR3 contains 13 residues. V was shortened by 3 bases and J by 6 bases, with 9 bases between the two germline ends. 2 million unsorted PBMCs were stored in RNAlater at -80 °C before RNA extraction. The authors produced cDNA by 5'RACE using 10-nucleotide random UMIs. Over 190 million TCR-beta sequences from 15-18 subjects came from every sequencing run. TCRdb re-called the 5' RACE reads through MiXCR, storing one row per CDR3 protein. Counted here are tens of thousands of distinct CDR3 sequences, about a tenth occurring once; the ten biggest clones make up 6.6%.

This receptor was taken from a woman in her twenties or thirties with HTLV-1-associated myelopathy (HAM/TSP). The source material was PBMCs. This chain connects TRBV20-1 to TRBJ1-6; a weak D match, TRBD1 (5 bases). The CDR3 loop is CSASRQGNSPLHF. In DNA, the CDR3 is TGCAGTGCTAGCCGCCAGGGTAATTCACCCCTCCACTTT.